This TCR beta chain is from a study of beta chain features in type 1 diabetes. Whole-study results and caveats: In comparison with healthy donors, patients had naive, central memory and Treg TCRB repertoires that appeared more similar.

On this clone itself: Its antigen is as yet unknown.

The entirety of the isolated RNA underwent reverse transcription, so expressed TCRB transcripts were sequenced. The protocol was immunoSEQ multiplex PCR, while the TCRdb copy is restricted to in-frame clones and leaves out a portion. The sample carries under 500,000 clones, approximately 30% recorded once. The CDR3 runs to 15 residues. Looked up from germline, CDR1 is MNHEY and CDR2 is SVGAGI. The V segment lost 6 bases and the J segment 2 bases; nucleotides outside the gene matches: 4. J is TRBJ2-6 and V is TRBV6-5; TRBD1 aligns across 7 bases. Material: naive CD4+ T cells from blood. This receptor was taken from a young man in good health. CDR3 sequence: CASRRTGAGANVLTF. CDR3 DNA: TGTGCCAGCAGACGAACAGGGGCTGGGGCCAACGTCCTGACTTTC.